The next 31 T cell receptor beta chains were all read from a single sample in a study of blood T cell repertoires in COVID-19. TCRdb keeps only in-frame clones here, not all; method: immunoSEQ multiplex PCR. The table lists roughly 230,000 clones, 84% of them singletons, with under 4.5% in the top ten. The specimen sequenced was peripheral blood. The receptors shown here come from a man in his fifties with acute or convalescent COVID-19.

The chain couples TRBV7-6 to TRBJ1-1; 8 nucleotides match TRBD1. Germline assignment: CDR1 SGHVS and CDR2 FNYEAQ. This CDR3 has 14 residues. V lost 6 bases to trimming and J lost 4 bases; unmatched junction nucleotides: 7. The chain's CDR3 is CASRPGQASTEAFF. The CDR3 DNA follows: TGTGCCAGCAGACCGGGACAGGCTAGCACTGAAGCTTTCTTT. Supplemented by reference TRBV7-6 and TRBJ1-1, the full variable domain reads GAGVSQSPRYKVTKRGQDVALRCDPISGHVSLYWYRQALGQGPEFLTYFNYEAQQDKSGLPNDRFSAERPEGSISTLTIQRTEQRDSAMYRCASRPGQASTEAFFGQGTRLTVV.

V and J are TRBV5-1 and TRBJ1-5; 11 positions agree with TRBD1. Germline loops: CDR1 SGHRS, CDR2 YFSETQ. Trimming at V came to 2 bases and at J to 0 bases, leaving 7 bases not matched to a gene. The CDR3 covers 18 residues. CDR3 residues: CASSFPADRGHSNQPQHF. As DNA, the CDR3 is TGCGCCAGCAGCTTCCCAGCGGACAGGGGGCATAGCAATCAGCCCCAGCATTTT.

V usage is TRBV29-1 and J usage is TRBJ1-2; perhaps TRBD1 as D (6 bases). The V end lost 5 bases, the J end lost 1 base, and 17 bases lay between the germline ends. The CDR3 is made up of 15 amino acids. The germline V gene encodes CDR1 SQVTM and CDR2 ANQGSEA. CDR3 loop: CSVHGRGDDNYGYTF. CDR3 bases: TGCAGCGTTCATGGGAGGGGGGATGATAACTATGGCTACACCTTC.

The chain carries TRBV5-4 and TRBJ2-1; 10 bases are shared with TRBD2. The V gene end was trimmed by 0 bases and the J gene end by 9 bases; junction bases not matched to a gene: 6. CDR3 length: 15 amino acids. The germline gives CDR1 SGHNT, CDR2 YYREEE (reference sequence). In DNA, the CDR3 is TGTGCCAGCAGCTTGGGGCTAGCGGGAGTCGGTGAGCAGTTCTTC. It encodes CASSLGLAGVGEQFF.

This sequence joins TRBV6-5 and TRBJ2-5; D is unclear. Trimming removed 10 bases from V and 3 bases from J, with 9 bases in between. The CDR3 length is 11 residues. Germline values: CDR1 MNHEY, CDR2 SVGAGI. CDR3 sequence reads: CATFEKETQYF. CDR3 bases: TGTGCCACCTTCGAGAAAGAGACCCAGTACTTC.

V is TRBV28 and J is TRBJ1-5; maybe TRBD1 (6 bases). The CDR3 loop spans 15 amino acids. Trimming stripped 6 bases from V and 2 bases from J, with 14 bases between. Germline V gene lookup returns CDR1 MDHEN and CDR2 SYDVKM. In DNA form, the CDR3 reads TGTGCCAGCAGAACCGGGACACTACGCAATCAGCCCCAGCATTTT. Its protein product is CASRTGTLRNQPQHF.

The chain has TRBV27 and TRBJ2-1; 9 nucleotides match TRBD1. Germline values: CDR1 MNHEY, CDR2 SMNVEV (reference sequence). The CDR3 has 12 residues. Trimming cost V 8 bases and J 10 bases; bases outside gene matches: 6. CDR3 region: CASGTGIFEQFF. The DNA of the CDR3 is TGTGCCAGCGGGACAGGGATATTCGAGCAGTTCTTC.

The J gene is TRBJ1-2, the V gene TRBV29-1, with 9 bases matching TRBD1. Germline lookup yields CDR1 SQVTM and CDR2 ANQGSEA. The ends lost 6 bases at V and 0 bases at J; junction bases unmatched: 5. The CDR3 consists of 14 residues. CDR3 DNA sequence: TGCAGCGTGGGGGGACAGGGCTCTAACTATGGCTACACCTTC. It specifies CSVGGQGSNYGYTF.

This clone was found a few times. The chain joins TRBV9 to TRBJ2-7, with 7 bases fitting TRBD2. Germline CDR1 SGDLS, CDR2 YYNGEE. J gave up 4 bases and V 0 bases, and 10 bases lay outside the gene matches. The CDR3 sequence is 16 residues long. Written as DNA, the CDR3 is TGTGCCAGCAGCGTAGTAAGGCGGGAGACTATATACGAGCAGTACTTC. Protein product: CASSVVRRETIYEQYF.

This chain connects TRBV7-2 to TRBJ1-5; 12 nucleotides match TRBD1. Germline loops: CDR1 SGHTA, CDR2 FQGNSA. V shed 5 bases and J 3 bases; nucleotides not matched to a gene: 8. This CDR3 has 17 amino acids. The CDR3 region is CASSRRGTGGVNQPQHF. DNA for the CDR3: TGTGCCAGCAGCCGTCGAGGGACAGGGGGCGTCAATCAGCCCCAGCATTTT. The full variable domain, rest sourced from reference TRBV7-2 and TRBJ1-5, is GAGVSQSPSNKVTEKGKDVELRCDPISGHTALYWYRQSLGQGLEFLIYFQGNSAPDKSGLPSDRFSAERTGGSVSTLTIQRTQQEDSAVYLCASSRRGTGGVNQPQHFGDGTRLSIL.

This chain uses TRBV28 with TRBJ1-1, with D perhaps matching TRBD1 (6 bases). V lost 4 bases to trimming and J lost 0 bases, with 18 bases between them. The germline V gene encodes CDR1 MDHEN and CDR2 SYDVKM. The CDR3 totals 17 residues. Here the CDR3 reads CASSSATGFLMNTEAFF. DNA for the CDR3: TGTGCCAGCAGTTCAGCTACAGGGTTTCTAATGAACACTGAAGCTTTCTTT. The full variable domain, completed using reference TRBV28 and TRBJ1-1, is DVKVTQSSRYLVKRTGEKVFLECVQDMDHENMFWYRQDPGLGLRLIYFSYDVKMKEKGDIPEGYSVSREKKERFSLILESASTNQTSMYLCASSSATGFLMNTEAFFGQGTRLTVV.

A few counts support this clone. The J gene is TRBJ2-7, the V gene TRBV6-5; D is perhaps TRBD1 (5 bases). This CDR3 contains 14 residues. Germline lookup yields CDR1 MNHEY and CDR2 SVGAGI. V lost 2 bases and J 3 bases, leaving 11 bases between the germline ends. The CDR3 sequence: CASSYLRRDYEQYF. In DNA, the CDR3 is TGTGCCAGCAGTTACCTCCGCAGGGACTACGAGCAGTACTTC.

The rearrangement joins TRBV28 to TRBJ2-4, with 9 bases matching TRBD2. Germline values: CDR1 MDHEN, CDR2 SYDVKM. The CDR3 is 17 amino acids. V was pared by 2 bases and J by 0 bases, with 5 bases of the junction left unmatched. Written as DNA, the CDR3 is TGTGCCAGCAGTTTAGCGGGAGGGTCTCTAGCCAAAAACATTCAGTACTTC. This codes for CASSLAGGSLAKNIQYF.

In its sample, this clone was seen a few times. The chain joins TRBV5-6 to TRBJ1-1; 7 bases align to TRBD1. Losses at the gene ends were 4 bases for V and 7 bases for J; bases not matched to a gene: 10. The CDR3 is 14 residues long. CDR1 and CDR2 from the germline V gene are SGHDT and YYEEEE. The CDR3 nucleotides are TGTGCCAGCAGCCCATTGACAGGGATTTTTGAAGCTTTCTTT. Translated: CASSPLTGIFEAFF.

This chain links TRBV19 with TRBJ2-1; the match to TRBD1 covers 9 bases. Germline CDR1 is LNHDA and CDR2 is SQIVND (reference sequence). The CDR3 spans 14 residues. The V gene end was trimmed by 5 bases and the J gene end by 6 bases; junction bases not matched to a gene: 5. The CDR3 nucleotides are TGTGCCAGTAGTCAACAGGGGGCGGCCAATGAGCAGTTCTTC. Amino acids: CASSQQGAANEQFF. The entire variable domain, with the rest obtained from reference TRBV19 and TRBJ2-1, is as follows: DGGITQSPKYLFRKEGQNVTLSCEQNLNHDAMYWYRQDPGQGLRLIYYSQIVNDFQKGDIAEGYSVSREKKESFPLTVTSAQKNPTAFYLCASSQQGAANEQFFGPGTRLTVL.

The J gene is TRBJ1-4, the V gene TRBV7-8; D may be TRBD1 (5 bases). V lost 2 bases and J lost 0, with 13 bases in between. This CDR3 spans 17 amino acids. Germline V gene data show CDR1 as SGHVS and CDR2 as FQNEAQ. The CDR3 loop reads CASSLRVAGTTNEKLFF. CDR3 coding DNA: TGTGCCAGCAGCTTACGCGTTGCAGGGACAACTAATGAAAAACTGTTTTTT.

The rearrangement joins TRBV11-2 to TRBJ2-1; 16 bases align to TRBD2. This CDR3 is built from 15 residues. Germline V gene sequence: CDR1 SGHAT, CDR2 FQNNGV. Trimming at V came to 3 bases and at J to 9 bases, leaving 2 bases not matched to a gene. CDR3 in amino acids: CASSLGLAGGGEQFF. The CDR3 DNA reads TGTGCCAGCAGCTTGGGACTAGCGGGAGGGGGTGAGCAGTTCTTC.

The chain joins TRBV3-1 (or the pseudogene TRBV3-2) to TRBJ1-1; D possibly corresponds to TRBD1 (6 bases). The CDR3 sequence is 15 residues long. From germline, CDR1 is LGHDT and CDR2 YNNKEL (reference sequence). V gave up 4 bases and J gave up 1 base, with 13 bases separating them. CDR3 sequence (DNA): TGTGCCAGCAGCCGTTCAGGGGCTAGGAACACTGAAGCTTTCTTT. Amino acids: CASSRSGARNTEAFF.

The rearrangement joins TRBV10-2 to TRBJ1-6; D possibly corresponds to TRBD1 (5 bases). This CDR3 comprises 14 residues. Germline values: CDR1 WSHSY, CDR2 SAAADI. Trimming took off 3 bases at V and 7 bases at J, with 10 bases between the two ends. The CDR3, as DNA: TGCGCCAGCAGTGATACGGGGGGGAATTCACCCCTCCACTTT. Translation gives CASSDTGGNSPLHF.

The chain has TRBV11-3 and TRBJ2-1; TRBD2 is a possible D gene (6 bases). Germline lookup yields CDR1 SGHNT and CDR2 YENEEA. With 5 bases removed from V and 6 bases from J, the gap between germline ends came to 17 bases. CDR3 length: 15 residues. The CDR3 sequence is CASSHRDSNVNEQFF. The CDR3 nucleotides are TGTGCCAGCAGCCACCGGGACTCGAACGTCAATGAGCAGTTCTTC.

This sequence joins TRBV5-4 and TRBJ1-4, with D perhaps matching TRBD1 (5 bases). There are 15 residues in the CDR3. With 2 bases removed from V and 5 bases from J, the gap between germline ends came to 13 bases. Germline CDR1 and CDR2: SGHNT and YYREEE (reference sequence). The CDR3 sequence is CASSFGGTANEKLFF. DNA of the CDR3: TGTGCCAGCAGCTTCGGGGGGACTGCAAATGAAAAACTGTTTTTT.

The chain couples TRBV6-1 to TRBJ1-2; D might be TRBD1 (6 bases). The V end lost 2 bases, the J end lost 8 bases, and 15 bases lay between the germline ends. In germline, CDR1 is MNHNS, CDR2 SASEGT. This CDR3 spans 14 amino acids. The CDR3 loop reads CASSERGRGLGYTF. Here the CDR3 DNA reads TGTGCCAGCAGTGAAAGGGGGAGGGGTTTGGGCTACACCTTC.

The J gene is TRBJ1-1, the V gene TRBV13; possible D gene TRBD1, 5 bases. The CDR3 has 17 amino acids. CDR1 is PRHDT, CDR2 FYEKMQ, per germline (reference sequence). Trimming stripped 4 bases from V and 8 bases from J, with 26 bases between. This CDR3 is CASSSPTVTIGHEEAFF. CDR3 DNA: TGTGCCAGCAGCTCGCCGACAGTAACGATAGGGCACGAAGAAGCTTTCTTT. Full variable domain (outside the CDR3, taken from reference TRBV13 and TRBJ1-1): AAGVIQSPRHLIKEKRETATLKCYPIPRHDTVYWYQQGPGQDPQFLISFYEKMQSDKGSIPDRFSAQQFSDYHSELNMSSLELGDSALYFCASSSPTVTIGHEEAFFGQGTRLTVV.

This chain links TRBV27 with TRBJ1-3; D ambiguous. This CDR3 has 13 residues. The germline V gene encodes CDR1 MNHEY and CDR2 SMNVEV (reference sequence). Trimming left V 6 bases short and J 0 bases short, with 6 bases between. The CDR3 here is CASRLSSGNTIYF. CDR3 DNA: TGTGCCAGCAGACTGAGCTCTGGAAACACCATATATTTT.

This clone was recorded a few times. The chain carries TRBV12-3 or TRBV12-4 and TRBJ1-6; weak D call: TRBD1 (5 bases). This CDR3 contains 13 residues. Trimming stripped 6 bases from V and 8 bases from J, with 11 bases between. CDR3 in DNA: TGTGCCAGCAGCCCGGGACTACATTCACCCCTCCACTTT. Translation: CASSPGLHSPLHF.

V gene TRBV6-5 combines with J gene TRBJ2-1; 13 bases align to TRBD2. The trim removed 7 bases at V and 4 bases at J, leaving 1 base unmatched. Looked up from germline, CDR1 is MNHEY and CDR2 is SVGAGI. This CDR3 is built from 14 residues. Here the CDR3 reads CASTLAGGYNEQFF. The CDR3 nucleotides read TGTGCCAGCACACTAGCGGGGGGGTACAATGAGCAGTTCTTC.

This chain joins TRBV28 and TRBJ1-1; D is undetermined. Looked up from germline, CDR1 is MDHEN and CDR2 is SYDVKM. This CDR3 region has 13 residues. V was trimmed by 8 bases and J by 4 bases, leaving 14 bases between them. The DNA for the CDR3 is TGTGCCAGCTTGCGGGAATTGGGCACTGAAGCTTTCTTT. Encoded protein: CASLRELGTEAFF.

This sequence joins TRBV6-5 and TRBJ1-6; 9 bases are a match to TRBD1. This CDR3 region has 15 residues. CDR1 and CDR2 from the germline V gene are MNHEY and SVGAGI. Trimming removed 6 bases from V and 10 bases from J; junction bases left unmatched: 10. The CDR3 DNA follows: TGTGCCAGCAGGGCCTCACAGGGGGCAGAATCACCCCTCCACTTT. It is translated as CASRASQGAESPLHF.

This clone was seen just once. The chain is built from TRBV15 and TRBJ1-1; no clear D gene. The CDR3 extends over 15 amino acids. V shed 1 base and J shed 1 base, with 10 bases lying between them. Germline V lookup: CDR1 LNHNV, CDR2 YYDKDF (reference sequence). The CDR3 DNA reads TGTGCCACCAGCAGAGGTCAGGTCCCGAACACTGAAGCTTTCTTT. This sequence encodes CATSRGQVPNTEAFF.

The chain joins TRBV7-8 to TRBJ1-5; the D gene is possibly TRBD1 (5 bases). The CDR3 spans 14 residues. V lost 5 bases to trimming and J lost 5 bases, with 13 bases between them. CDR1 and CDR2 (germline): SGHVS, FQNEAQ. CDR3 sequence reads: CASSLREGYQPQHF. In DNA, the CDR3 is TGTGCCAGCAGCCTCAGGGAAGGGTATCAGCCCCAGCATTTT.

V is TRBV6-2 or TRBV6-3 and J is TRBJ1-1; D is unresolved. Germline loops: CDR1 MNHEY, CDR2 SVGEGT. The V gene lost 2 bases and the J gene lost 1 base, with 5 bases spanning the gap. This CDR3 has 13 residues. The CDR3 coding sequence is TGTGCCAGCAGTTACATTAGGAACACTGAAGCTTTCTTT. Its translation: CASSYIRNTEAFF.